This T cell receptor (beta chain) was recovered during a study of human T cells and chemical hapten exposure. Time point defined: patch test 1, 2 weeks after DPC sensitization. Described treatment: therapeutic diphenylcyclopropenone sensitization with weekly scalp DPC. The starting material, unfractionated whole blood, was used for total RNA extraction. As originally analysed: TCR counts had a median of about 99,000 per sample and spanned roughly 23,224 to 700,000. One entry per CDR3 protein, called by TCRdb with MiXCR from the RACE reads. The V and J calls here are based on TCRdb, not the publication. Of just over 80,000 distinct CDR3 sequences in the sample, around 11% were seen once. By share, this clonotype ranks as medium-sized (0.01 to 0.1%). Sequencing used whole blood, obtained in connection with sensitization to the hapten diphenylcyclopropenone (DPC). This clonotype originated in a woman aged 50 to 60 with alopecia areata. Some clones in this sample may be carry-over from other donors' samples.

The DNA of the CDR3 is TGTGCCAGCAGCTCGTCAGGGGGCATGAACACTGAAGCTTTCTTT. Translating it yields CASSSSGGMNTEAFF. V gene TRBV7-3 combines with J gene TRBJ1-1; 8 bases align to TRBD1. The CDR3 runs 15 residues. Trimming cost V 4 bases and J 0 bases; bases outside gene matches: 4. Germline CDR1 reads SGHTA; CDR2 reads FQGTGA.